This TCR beta chain was sequenced in a study of T-cell reconstitution after alpha-beta-depleted transplantation in children. Unique molecular identifiers were incorporated during preparation of the TCRbeta library. TCRdb re-analysed the PCR reads in MiXCR, keeping a single row per CDR3 protein. The sample records more than 500,000 distinct CDR3 sequences, about an eighth being singletons. This clonotype was picked up many times. The antigen is unknown. Findings of the study overall: T cells produced anew were the main source of T-cell counts and diversity one year after transplant.

This CDR3 spans 13 amino acids. V shed 6 bases and J shed 0 bases, with 8 bases lying between them. Germline V gene lookup returns CDR1 SNHLY and CDR2 FYNNEI. The sequenced sample was PBMCs, mostly from graft donor cells, obtained 180 days after TCRalphabeta/CD19-depleted stem cell transplant. This chain joins TRBV2 and TRBJ1-1; D unclear. The source is a female patient aged 2-9 years who had a stem cell transplant for aplastic anemia, so the T cells may come from the graft donor. CDR3 DNA: TGTGCCAGCAGAGTCTACATGAACACTGAAGCTTTCTTT. Amino acids: CASRVYMNTEAFF. The full variable domain, its missing parts supplied by reference TRBV2 and TRBJ1-1, is EPEVTQTPSHQVTQMGQEVILRCVPISNHLYFYWYRQILGQKVEFLVSFYNNEISEKSEIFDDQFSVERPDGSNFTLKIRSTKLEDSAMYFCASRVYMNTEAFFGQGTRLTVV.